Below are 10 T cell receptor beta chains sequenced from a single sample in a study of blood T cells in healthy people across ages. A sample-barcoded 5' primer and a J-beta primer mix were used in a second PCR of roughly 7 to 11 cycles. TCRdb independently ran MiXCR on the 5' RACE reads; one entry per CDR3 protein. This sample has 1.5 million to 2 million distinct CDR3 sequences; 28% occur once, and the top ten carry less than 9.5%. Sequenced sample: blood. These receptors came from a woman in her 30s in good health.

The J gene is TRBJ1-5, the V gene TRBV7-2, with a weak D call TRBD1 (5 bases). Trimming pared 5 bases from V and 1 base from J, leaving 15 bases between. In germline, CDR1 is SGHTA, CDR2 FQGNSA. This CDR3 has 16 amino acids. The chain's CDR3 is CASSDGGVRSNQPQHF. In DNA, the CDR3 is TGTGCCAGCAGCGATGGGGGGGTTAGGAGCAATCAGCCCCAGCATTTT.

The chain links TRBV7-2 to TRBJ2-2; 14 bases are shared with TRBD2. The junction had 8 bases not matched to a gene; V was cut back by 2 bases and J by 6 bases. CDR1 and CDR2 from the germline V gene are SGHTA and FQGNSA. The CDR3 spans 18 residues. CDR3 protein: CASSLMLGLAGGAGELFF. The CDR3 region has the DNA TGTGCCAGCAGCTTAATGTTAGGACTAGCGGGAGGCGCCGGGGAGCTGTTTTTT.

This clonotype came up a few times. The junction differs from germline at one of its ends, possibly a read error. The genes are TRBV5-1 and TRBJ1-5; D not resolved. Germline assignment: CDR1 SGHRS and CDR2 YFSETQ. This CDR3 has 13 amino acids. In nucleotides, the CDR3 is TGCGCCAGCAGAGAAGGTAGCGATCAGCCCCAGCATTTT. Amino acids: CASREGSDQPQHF.

This clonotype has only a few counts. The chain recombines TRBV6-2 or TRBV6-3 with TRBJ2-7; 7 nucleotides match TRBD1. The CDR3 totals 14 residues. The V gene's germline CDR1 is MNHEY and CDR2 SVGEGT. Trimming took 6 bases from V and 2 from J; bases not matched to a gene: 7. The CDR3 DNA sequence: TGTGCCAGCAGAGTACTCGGGACAGCCTACGAGCAGTACTTC. Its protein product is CASRVLGTAYEQYF.

J is TRBJ2-3 and V is TRBV27, with 14 positions matching TRBD2. V lost 5 bases, J lost 5 bases, and 15 bases stayed unmatched. The germline CDR1 and CDR2 sequences are MNHEY and SMNVEV (reference sequence). The CDR3 covers 19 residues. CDR3 region: CASSPRAPGTSGRGDTQYF. In DNA, the CDR3 is TGTGCCAGCAGTCCTAGGGCCCCAGGGACTAGCGGGAGAGGAGATACGCAGTATTTT.

This clonotype was seen a handful of times. The CDR3 sequence is CSVPGTATDTQYF. CDR3 nucleotides: TGCAGCGTCCCCGGGACAGCCACAGATACGCAGTATTTT. The rearrangement links TRBV29-1 to TRBJ2-3; the match to TRBD1 covers 7 bases. CDR1 and CDR2 (germline): SQVTM, ANQGSEA. The CDR3 has 13 amino acids. V lost 6 bases and J lost 2; bases outside the gene matches: 5.

In this sample, this clonotype turned up a few times. The J gene is TRBJ1-1, the V gene TRBV7-2; 7 bases match TRBD1. Losses at the gene ends were 5 bases for V and 4 bases for J; bases not matched to a gene: 4. CDR1 and CDR2 from the germline V gene are SGHTA and FQGNSA. The CDR3 extends over 13 amino acids. The CDR3 loop reads CASSRGTATEAFF. The CDR3 DNA sequence: TGTGCCAGCAGCCGAGGGACAGCCACTGAAGCTTTCTTT.

The table lists this clonotype with many counts. J is TRBJ1-1 and V is TRBV10-3; D is unclear. Looked up from germline, CDR1 is ENHRY and CDR2 is SYGVKD. The germline V and J ends were trimmed by 5 bases and 0 bases, with 19 bases remaining between them. This CDR3 has 17 residues. The CDR3 sequence is CAISRSGIGAVNTEAFF. The DNA of the CDR3 is TGTGCCATCAGTCGGAGTGGGATAGGAGCGGTGAACACTGAAGCTTTCTTT.

This clonotype was seen at least ten times. V usage is TRBV7-9 and J usage is TRBJ2-1, with a tentative D call TRBD2 (6 bases). This CDR3 region has 14 residues. From germline, CDR1 is SEHNR and CDR2 FQNEAQ (reference sequence). The ends were cut back, 6 bases at V and 6 bases at J, with 15 bases in the middle. The CDR3 loop reads CASSPPGGVNEQFF. CDR3 DNA: TGTGCCAGCAGTCCCCCCGGAGGGGTCAATGAGCAGTTCTTC.

The chain is built from TRBV4-1 and TRBJ1-1, with D perhaps TRBD1 (5 bases). Trimming pared 1 base from V and 0 bases from J, leaving 15 bases between. CDR1 and CDR2 from the germline V gene are MGHRA and YSYEKL. This CDR3 is 17 amino acids long. In DNA, the CDR3 is TGCGCCAGCAGCCAAGGTTCCGGAATCAGGGTGAACACTGAAGCTTTCTTT. Its translation: CASSQGSGIRVNTEAFF.